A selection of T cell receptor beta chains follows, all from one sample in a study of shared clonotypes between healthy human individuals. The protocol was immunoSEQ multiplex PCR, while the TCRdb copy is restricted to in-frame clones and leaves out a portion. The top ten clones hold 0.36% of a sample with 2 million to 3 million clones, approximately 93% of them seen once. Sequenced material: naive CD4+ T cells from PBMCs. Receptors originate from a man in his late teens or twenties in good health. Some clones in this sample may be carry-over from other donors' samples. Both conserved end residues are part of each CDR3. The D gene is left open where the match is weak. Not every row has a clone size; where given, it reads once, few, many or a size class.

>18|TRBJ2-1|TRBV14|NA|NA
CASSQSGLRKLGYNEQFF
TGTGCCAGCAGCCAGTCCGGGCTTCGTAAACTTGGCTACAATGAGCAGTTCTTC
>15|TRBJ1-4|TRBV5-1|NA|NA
CASSLDRPPLEKLFF
TGCGCCAGCAGCTTGGATCGGCCCCCCTTGGAAAAACTGTTTTTT
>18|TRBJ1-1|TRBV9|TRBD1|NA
CASSVDMRGQWMNTEAFF
TGTGCCAGCAGCGTAGATATGAGGGGGCAATGGATGAACACTGAAGCTTTCTTT
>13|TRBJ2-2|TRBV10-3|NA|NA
CATCRDRTGELFF
TGTGCCACGTGCAGGGATCGGACCGGGGAGCTGTTTTTT
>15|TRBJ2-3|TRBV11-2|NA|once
CASNIDIWSTDTQYF
TGTGCCAGCAACATAGACATTTGGAGCACAGATACGCAGTATTTT
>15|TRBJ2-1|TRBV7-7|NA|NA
CASSLGGAGDNEQFF
TGTGCCAGCAGCTTAGGTGGGGCAGGGGACAATGAGCAGTTCTTC
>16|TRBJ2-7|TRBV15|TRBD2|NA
CATSRGTSGSSYEQYF
TGTGCCACCAGCAGAGGGACTAGCGGGAGCTCTTACGAGCAGTACTTC
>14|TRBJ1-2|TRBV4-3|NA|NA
CASSLYRANYGYTF
TGCGCCAGCAGCCTGTACCGGGCTAACTATGGCTACACCTTC
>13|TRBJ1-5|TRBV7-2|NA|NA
CASSPRWGEAQHF
TGTGCCAGCAGCCCCCGATGGGGCGAGGCCCAGCATTTT
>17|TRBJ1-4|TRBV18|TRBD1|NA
CASSPSDRGFPLEKLFF
TGTGCCAGCTCACCATCGGACAGGGGGTTTCCCCTAGAAAAACTGTTTTTT
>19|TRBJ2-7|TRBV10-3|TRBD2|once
CAISARIATDLAGTYEQYF
TGTGCCATCAGTGCCCGGATCGCCACGGACTTAGCGGGAACCTACGAGCAGTACTTC
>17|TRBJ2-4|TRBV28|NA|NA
CASSSLWGDLAKNIQYF
TGTGCCAGCAGTTCCCTCTGGGGGGATCTAGCCAAAAACATTCAGTACTTC
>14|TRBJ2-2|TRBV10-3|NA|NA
CASRVPGLTGELFF
TGTGCCAGCAGAGTACCAGGGTTAACCGGGGAGCTGTTTTTT
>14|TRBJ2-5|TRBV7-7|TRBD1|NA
CASSLGQGAEEQYF
TGTGCCAGCAGCCTGGGACAGGGGGCGGAGGAGCAGTACTTC
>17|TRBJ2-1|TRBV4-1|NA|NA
CASSQDRPPLSYNEQFF
TGCGCCAGCAGCCAAGATAGGCCGCCCCTTTCCTACAATGAGCAGTTCTTC
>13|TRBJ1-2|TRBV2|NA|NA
CASSEGRGRGYTF
TGTGCCAGCAGTGAAGGCAGGGGTCGGGGCTACACCTTC
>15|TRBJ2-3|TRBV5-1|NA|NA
CASSSTTRGTDTQYF
TGCGCCAGCAGCTCCACAACTAGGGGCACAGATACGCAGTATTTT
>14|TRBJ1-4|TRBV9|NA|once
CASSVAAGNEKLFF
TGTGCCAGCAGCGTAGCGGCAGGGAATGAAAAACTGTTTTTT
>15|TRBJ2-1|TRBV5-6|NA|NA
CASSLRGVVVNEQFF
TGTGCCAGCAGCTTGAGAGGGGTGGTTGTAAATGAGCAGTTCTTC
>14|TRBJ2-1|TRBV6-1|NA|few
CASSGDWWVDEQFF
TGTGCCAGCAGTGGAGACTGGTGGGTCGATGAGCAGTTCTTC
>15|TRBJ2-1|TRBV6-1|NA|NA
CASSDIKQGYNEQFF
TGTGCCAGCAGTGACATTAAACAGGGCTACAATGAGCAGTTCTTC
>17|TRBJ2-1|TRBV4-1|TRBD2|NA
CASSQHTSGRGHNEQFF
TGCGCCAGCAGCCAACATACTAGCGGGAGGGGTCACAATGAGCAGTTCTTC
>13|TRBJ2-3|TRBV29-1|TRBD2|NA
CSVELLAADTQYF
TGCAGCGTTGAATTACTAGCGGCAGATACGCAGTATTTT
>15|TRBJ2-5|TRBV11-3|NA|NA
CASSLAGSGTETQYF
TGTGCCAGCAGCTTAGCGGGCTCGGGGACGGAGACCCAGTACTTC
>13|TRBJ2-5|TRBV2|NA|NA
CASSPGVEETQYF
TGTGCCAGCAGCCCGGGGGTTGAAGAGACCCAGTACTTC
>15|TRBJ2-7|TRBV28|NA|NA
CASSLSPLGGREQYF
TGTGCCAGCAGTTTATCCCCCCTCGGGGGACGCGAGCAGTACTTC
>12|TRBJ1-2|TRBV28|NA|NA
CASSLANYGYTF
TGTGCCAGCAGTCTCGCTAACTATGGCTACACCTTC
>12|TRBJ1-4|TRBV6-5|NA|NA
CASSSRGEKLFF
TGTGCCAGCAGTTCCCGGGGGGAAAAACTGTTTTTT
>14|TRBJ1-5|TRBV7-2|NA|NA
CASSLLQGDQPQHF
TGTGCCAGCAGCTTACTACAGGGCGATCAGCCCCAGCATTTT
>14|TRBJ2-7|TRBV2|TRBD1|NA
CASSAGTGRYEQYF
TGTGCCAGCAGCGCCGGGACAGGGAGGTACGAGCAGTACTTC
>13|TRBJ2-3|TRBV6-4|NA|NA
CASSDDYLDTQYF
TGTGCCAGCAGTGACGATTATTTAGATACGCAGTATTTT
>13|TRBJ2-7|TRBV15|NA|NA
CATGFEYGGEQYF
TGTGCCACCGGATTCGAGTACGGGGGCGAGCAGTACTTC
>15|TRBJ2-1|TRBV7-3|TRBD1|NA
CASSARDRGLDEQFF
TGTGCCAGCAGCGCCCGGGACAGGGGGCTCGATGAGCAGTTCTTC
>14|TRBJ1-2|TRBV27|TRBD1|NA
CASSFQGGLSGYTF
TGTGCCAGCAGTTTTCAGGGGGGGCTTTCTGGCTACACCTTC
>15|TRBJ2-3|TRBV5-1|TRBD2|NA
CASSLGLAAPDTQYF
TGCGCCAGCAGCCTAGGACTAGCAGCTCCAGATACGCAGTATTTT
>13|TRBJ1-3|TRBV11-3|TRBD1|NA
CASSGQGGNTIYF
TGTGCCAGCAGCGGACAGGGGGGAAACACCATATATTTT
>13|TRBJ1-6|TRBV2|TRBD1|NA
CASKGQNNSPLHF
TGTGCCAGCAAGGGACAGAATAATTCACCCCTCCACTTT
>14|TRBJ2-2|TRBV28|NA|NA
CASRLGHRTGELFF
TGTGCCAGCAGGTTAGGACACCGCACCGGGGAGCTGTTTTTT
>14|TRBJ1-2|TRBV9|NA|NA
CASSVVAGVGGYTF
TGTGCCAGCAGCGTCGTCGCAGGTGTGGGTGGCTACACCTTC
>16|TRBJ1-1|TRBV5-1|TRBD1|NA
CASRRQGADLYGEAFF
TGCGCCAGCAGGAGACAGGGGGCAGATTTGTACGGGGAAGCTTTCTTT
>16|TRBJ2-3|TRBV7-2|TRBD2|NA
CASSLGLAGGGDTQYF
TGTGCCAGCAGCTTAGGTCTAGCGGGAGGGGGAGATACGCAGTATTTT
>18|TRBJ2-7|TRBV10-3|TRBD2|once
CAISSKAGLAGVYYEQYF
TGTGCCATCAGTTCCAAGGCCGGACTAGCGGGAGTTTACTACGAGCAGTACTTC
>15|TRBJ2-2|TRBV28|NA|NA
CASSRGGGNTGELFF
TGTGCCAGCAGCCGGGGAGGGGGGAACACCGGGGAGCTGTTTTTT
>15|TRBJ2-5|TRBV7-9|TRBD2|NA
CASSLPLAEQETQYF
TGTGCCAGCAGCTTACCTCTAGCGGAACAAGAGACCCAGTACTTC